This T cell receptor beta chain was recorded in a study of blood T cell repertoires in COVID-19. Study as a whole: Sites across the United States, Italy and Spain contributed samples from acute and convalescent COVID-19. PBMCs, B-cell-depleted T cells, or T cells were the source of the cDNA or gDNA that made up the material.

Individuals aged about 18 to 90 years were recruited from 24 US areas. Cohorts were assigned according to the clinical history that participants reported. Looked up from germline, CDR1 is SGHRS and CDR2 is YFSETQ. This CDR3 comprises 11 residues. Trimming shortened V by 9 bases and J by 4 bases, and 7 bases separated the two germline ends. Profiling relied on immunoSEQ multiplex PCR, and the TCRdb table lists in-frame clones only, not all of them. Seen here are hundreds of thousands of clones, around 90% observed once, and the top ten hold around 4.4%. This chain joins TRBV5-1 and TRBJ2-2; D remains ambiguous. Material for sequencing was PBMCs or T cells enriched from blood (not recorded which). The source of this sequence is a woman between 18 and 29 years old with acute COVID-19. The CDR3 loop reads CATTGTGELFF. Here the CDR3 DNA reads TGCGCCACCACGGGCACCGGGGAGCTGTTTTTT.